This T cell receptor beta chain was recovered during a study of cytomegalovirus exposure and HLA in healthy donors. On the study more broadly: Assignment to the Caucasian-associated ancestry cluster applied to more than 75% of the roughly 400 genotyped donors.

Between the trimmed V and J ends, which lost 5 bases and 0 bases, there was a span of 7 bases. CDR1 MDHEN and CDR2 SYDVKM come from the germline V gene. The CDR3 is made up of 14 amino acids. Notes on this clone: Its antigen is undetermined.

General study points: A few of the chains that were CMV-associated were confirmed in vitro to be specific for CMV antigens. The records held CMV serostatus as the only immune exposure information. Productive rates of about 87% or about 30% were seen for most TCR beta V segments in an earlier analysis.

In the PCR, 60 Vbeta and 13 Jbeta primers were used. Using immunoSEQ multiplex PCR, the repertoire was profiled, and TCRdb retains in-frame clones only, with some absent. Here the sample spans about 130,000 clones, roughly four fifths being singletons. This receptor was taken from a woman between 50 and 59 years old in good health and CMV-seronegative. The chain is built from TRBV28 and TRBJ1-4, with unresolved D. Sequenced: PBMCs. CDR3 in amino acids: CASSPVATNEKLFF. CDR3 nucleotides: TGTGCCAGCAGTCCCGTAGCAACTAATGAAAAACTGTTTTTT.